This T cell receptor beta chain was documented in a study of CD8+CD57+ T cells in acquired aplastic anemia. General observations from the study: The same twenty-nine CD8+ CDR3 sequences occurred in patients and in controls.

Before being chosen for sequencing, patients had shown CD8+CD57+ cell expansion by flow cytometry. Genomic DNA, the template, was used for profiling of the TCR beta VDJ and CDR3. TCRdb itself ran the reads through MiXCR, one entry per CDR3 protein. Of some 120,000 distinct CDR3 sequences listed, 40% were seen once; the top ten hold more than 2.5%. Germline V gene sequence: CDR1 WNHNN, CDR2 SYGVQD (reference sequence). Trimming shortened V by 0 bases and J by 5 bases, and 5 bases separated the two germline ends. The length of the CDR3 is 13 residues. With respect to this clonotype: Its target is not known.

The source of this sequence is a human donor with aplastic anemia. This chain joins TRBV10-1 and TRBJ1-5; no clear D gene. Sequencing was done on a sample of sorted CD4+, CD8+, or CD8+CD57+ T cells (not recorded which) from PBMCs. The CDR3 DNA reads TGCGCCAGCAGTGAGTCACCAGATCAGCCCCAGCATTTT. Amino acid sequence: CASSESPDQPQHF.